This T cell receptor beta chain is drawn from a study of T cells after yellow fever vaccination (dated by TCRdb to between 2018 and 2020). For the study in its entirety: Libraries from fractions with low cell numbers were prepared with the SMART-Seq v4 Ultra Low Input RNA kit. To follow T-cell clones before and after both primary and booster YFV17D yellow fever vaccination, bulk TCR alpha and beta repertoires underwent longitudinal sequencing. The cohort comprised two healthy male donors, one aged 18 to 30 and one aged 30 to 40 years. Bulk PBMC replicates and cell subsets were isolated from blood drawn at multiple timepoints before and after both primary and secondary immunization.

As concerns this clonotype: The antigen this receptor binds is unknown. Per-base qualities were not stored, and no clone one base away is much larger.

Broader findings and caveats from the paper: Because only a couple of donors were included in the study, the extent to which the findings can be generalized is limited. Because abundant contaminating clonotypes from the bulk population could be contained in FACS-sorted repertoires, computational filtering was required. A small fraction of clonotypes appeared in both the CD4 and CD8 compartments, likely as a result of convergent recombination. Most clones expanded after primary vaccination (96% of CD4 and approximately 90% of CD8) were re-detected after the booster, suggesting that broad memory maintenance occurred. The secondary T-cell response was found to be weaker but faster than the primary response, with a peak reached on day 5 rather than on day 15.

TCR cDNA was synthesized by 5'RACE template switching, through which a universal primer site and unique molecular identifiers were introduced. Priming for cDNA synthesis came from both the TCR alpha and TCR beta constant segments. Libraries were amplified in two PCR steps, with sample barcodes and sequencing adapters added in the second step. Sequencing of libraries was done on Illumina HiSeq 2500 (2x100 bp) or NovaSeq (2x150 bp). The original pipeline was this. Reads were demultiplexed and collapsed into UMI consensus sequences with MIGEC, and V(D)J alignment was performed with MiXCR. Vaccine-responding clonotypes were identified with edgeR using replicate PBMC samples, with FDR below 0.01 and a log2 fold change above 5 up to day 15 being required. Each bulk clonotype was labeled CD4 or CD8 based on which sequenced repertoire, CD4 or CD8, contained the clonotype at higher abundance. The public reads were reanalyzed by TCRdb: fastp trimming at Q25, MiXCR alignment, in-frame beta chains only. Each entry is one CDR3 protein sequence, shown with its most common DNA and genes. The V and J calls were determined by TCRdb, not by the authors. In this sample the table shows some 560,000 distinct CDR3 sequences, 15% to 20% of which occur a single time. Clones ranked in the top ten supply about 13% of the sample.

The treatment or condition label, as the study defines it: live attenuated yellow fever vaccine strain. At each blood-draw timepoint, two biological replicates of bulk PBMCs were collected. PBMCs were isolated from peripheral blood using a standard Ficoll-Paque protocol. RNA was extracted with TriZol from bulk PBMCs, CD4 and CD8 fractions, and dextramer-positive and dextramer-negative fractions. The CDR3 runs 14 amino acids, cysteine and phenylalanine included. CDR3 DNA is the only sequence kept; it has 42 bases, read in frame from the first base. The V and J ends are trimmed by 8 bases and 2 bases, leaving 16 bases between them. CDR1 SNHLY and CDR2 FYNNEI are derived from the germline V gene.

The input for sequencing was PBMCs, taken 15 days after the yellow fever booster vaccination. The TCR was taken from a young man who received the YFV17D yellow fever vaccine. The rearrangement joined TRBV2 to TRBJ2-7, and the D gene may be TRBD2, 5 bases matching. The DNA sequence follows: TGTGCCAGCGAGGGTAAGGGCCTGCCCTACGAGCAGTACTTC. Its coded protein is CASEGKGLPYEQYF.